This T cell receptor (beta chain) was identified during a study of technical replicates of blood from a few donors. The trim removed 3 bases at V and 6 bases at J, leaving 10 bases unmatched. Germline V gene data show CDR1 as SGDLS and CDR2 as YYNGEE. The CDR3 has 16 amino acids. Some clones are missing from TCRdb's copy, which holds only in-frame ones; the method was immunoSEQ multiplex PCR. In the table there are approximately 79,000 clones, nearly 98% of which are singletons. This chain uses TRBV9 with TRBJ2-2; TRBD2 agrees at 8 bases. The clonotype comes from a human donor in good health. The sequenced material came from T cells isolated from PBMCs. The CDR3 here is CASSARSGGWAGELFF. DNA of the CDR3: TGTGCCAGCAGCGCACGCTCGGGAGGGTGGGCCGGGGAGCTGTTTTTT. Together with reference TRBV9 and TRBJ2-2, the CDR3 gives the full variable domain: DSGVTQTPKHLITATGQRVTLRCSPRSGDLSVYWYQQSLDQGLQFLIQYYNGEERAKGNILERFSAQQFPDLHSELNLSSLELGDSALYFCASSARSGGWAGELFFGEGSRLTVL.